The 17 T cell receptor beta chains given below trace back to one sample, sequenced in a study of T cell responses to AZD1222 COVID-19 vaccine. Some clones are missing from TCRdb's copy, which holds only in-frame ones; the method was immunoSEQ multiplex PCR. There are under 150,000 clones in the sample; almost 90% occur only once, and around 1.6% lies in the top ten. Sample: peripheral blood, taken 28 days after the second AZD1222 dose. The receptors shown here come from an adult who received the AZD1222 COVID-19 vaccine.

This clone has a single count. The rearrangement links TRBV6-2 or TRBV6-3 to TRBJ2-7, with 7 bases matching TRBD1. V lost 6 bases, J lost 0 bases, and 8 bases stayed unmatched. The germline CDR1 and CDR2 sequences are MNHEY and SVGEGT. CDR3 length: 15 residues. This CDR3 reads CASSPTGQVSYEQYF. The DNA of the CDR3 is TGTGCCAGCAGCCCAACTGGACAGGTCTCCTACGAGCAGTACTTC.

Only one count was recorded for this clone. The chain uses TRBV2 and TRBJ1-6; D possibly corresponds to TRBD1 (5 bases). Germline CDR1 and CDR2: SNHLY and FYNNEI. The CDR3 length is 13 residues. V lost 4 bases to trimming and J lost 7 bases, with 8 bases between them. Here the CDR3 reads CASSGEGNSPLHF. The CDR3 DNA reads TGTGCCAGCAGTGGAGAGGGGAATTCACCCCTCCACTTT.

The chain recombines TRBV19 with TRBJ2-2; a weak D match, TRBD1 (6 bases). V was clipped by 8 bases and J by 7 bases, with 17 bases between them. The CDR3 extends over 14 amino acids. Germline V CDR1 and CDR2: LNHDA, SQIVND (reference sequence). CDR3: CASLRNRAGGELFF. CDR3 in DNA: TGTGCCAGTCTCCGCAACAGGGCCGGCGGGGAGCTGTTTTTT. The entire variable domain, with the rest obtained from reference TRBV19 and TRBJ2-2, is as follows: DGGITQSPKYLFRKEGQNVTLSCEQNLNHDAMYWYRQDPGQGLRLIYYSQIVNDFQKGDIAEGYSVSREKKESFPLTVTSAQKNPTAFYLCASLRNRAGGELFFGEGSRLTVL.

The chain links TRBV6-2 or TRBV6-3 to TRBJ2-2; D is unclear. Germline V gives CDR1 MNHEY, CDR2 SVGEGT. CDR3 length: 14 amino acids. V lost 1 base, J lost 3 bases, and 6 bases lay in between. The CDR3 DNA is TGTGCCAGCAGTTACTTAAAGGACACCGGGGAGCTGTTTTTT. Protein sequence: CASSYLKDTGELFF.

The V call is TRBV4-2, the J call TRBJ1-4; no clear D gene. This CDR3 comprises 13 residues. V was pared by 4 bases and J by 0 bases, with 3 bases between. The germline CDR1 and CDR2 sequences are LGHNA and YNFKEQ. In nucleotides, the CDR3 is TGTGCCAGCAGCCGGGCAACTAATGAAAAACTGTTTTTT. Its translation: CASSRATNEKLFF.

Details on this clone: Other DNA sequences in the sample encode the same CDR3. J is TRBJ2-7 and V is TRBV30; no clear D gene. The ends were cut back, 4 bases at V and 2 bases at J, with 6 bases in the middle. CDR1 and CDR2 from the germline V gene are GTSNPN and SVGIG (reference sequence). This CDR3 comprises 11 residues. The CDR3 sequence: CAWTSTYEQYF. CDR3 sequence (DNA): TGTGCCTGGACCAGTACCTACGAGCAGTACTTC.

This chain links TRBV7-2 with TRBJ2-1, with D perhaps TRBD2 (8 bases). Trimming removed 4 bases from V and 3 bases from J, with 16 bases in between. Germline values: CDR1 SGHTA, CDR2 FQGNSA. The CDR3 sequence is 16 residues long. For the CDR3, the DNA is TGTGCCAGCAGCTCAGGGGGGAGCGGGGGCTACAATGAGCAGTTCTTC. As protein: CASSSGGSGGYNEQFF. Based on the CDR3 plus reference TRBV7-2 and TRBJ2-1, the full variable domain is GAGVSQSPSNKVTEKGKDVELRCDPISGHTALYWYRQSLGQGLEFLIYFQGNSAPDKSGLPSDRFSAERTGGSVSTLTIQRTQQEDSAVYLCASSSGGSGGYNEQFFGPGTRLTVL.

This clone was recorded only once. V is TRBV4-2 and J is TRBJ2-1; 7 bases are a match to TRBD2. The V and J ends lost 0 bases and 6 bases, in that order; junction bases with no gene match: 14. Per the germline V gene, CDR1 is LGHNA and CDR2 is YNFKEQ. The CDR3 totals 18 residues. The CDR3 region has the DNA TGTGCCAGCAGCCAAGATCCAACTGGGACTACCCACCTCAATGAGCAGTTCTTC. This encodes CASSQDPTGTTHLNEQFF.

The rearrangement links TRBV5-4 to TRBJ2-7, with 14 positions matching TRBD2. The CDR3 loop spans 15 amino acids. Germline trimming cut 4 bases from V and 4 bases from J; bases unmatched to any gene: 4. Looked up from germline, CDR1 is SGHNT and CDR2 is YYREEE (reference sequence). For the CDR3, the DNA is TGTGCCAGCAGCACGGGACTAGCGGGAGAGTACGAGCAGTACTTC. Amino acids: CASSTGLAGEYEQYF.

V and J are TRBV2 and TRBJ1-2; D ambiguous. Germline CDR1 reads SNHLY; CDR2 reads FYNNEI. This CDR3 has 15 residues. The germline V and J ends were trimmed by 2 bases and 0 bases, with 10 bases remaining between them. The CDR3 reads CASSESQSANYGYTF. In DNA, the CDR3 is TGTGCCAGCAGTGAATCCCAGTCCGCTAACTATGGCTACACCTTC.

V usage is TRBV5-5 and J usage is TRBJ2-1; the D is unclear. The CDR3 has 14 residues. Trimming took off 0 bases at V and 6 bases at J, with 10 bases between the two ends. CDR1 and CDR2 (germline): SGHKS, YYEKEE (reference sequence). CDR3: CASSLVIEINEQFF. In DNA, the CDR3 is TGTGCCAGCAGCTTGGTAATTGAAATCAATGAGCAGTTCTTC.

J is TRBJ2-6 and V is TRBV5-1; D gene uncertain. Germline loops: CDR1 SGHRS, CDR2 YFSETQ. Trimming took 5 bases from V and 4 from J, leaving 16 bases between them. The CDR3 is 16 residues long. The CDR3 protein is CASRDELGRGANVLTF. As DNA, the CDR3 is TGCGCCAGCAGGGACGAGTTAGGGCGCGGGGCCAACGTCCTGACTTTC.

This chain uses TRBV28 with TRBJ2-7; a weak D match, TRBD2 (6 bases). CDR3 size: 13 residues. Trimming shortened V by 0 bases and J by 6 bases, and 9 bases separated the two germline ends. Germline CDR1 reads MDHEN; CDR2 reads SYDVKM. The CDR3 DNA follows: TGTGCCAGCAGTTTATGGGGGACTGCCGAGCAGTACTTC. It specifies CASSLWGTAEQYF.

CDR3 residues: CAWSVTGPWGNQPQHF. In DNA, the CDR3 is TGTGCCTGGAGTGTAACAGGGCCTTGGGGCAATCAGCCCCAGCATTTT. The genes are TRBV30 and TRBJ1-5, with D possibly TRBD1 on 6 matching bases. Trimming stripped 0 bases from V and 2 bases from J, with 14 bases between. Germline CDR1 GTSNPN, CDR2 SVGIG (reference sequence). The CDR3 consists of 16 residues.

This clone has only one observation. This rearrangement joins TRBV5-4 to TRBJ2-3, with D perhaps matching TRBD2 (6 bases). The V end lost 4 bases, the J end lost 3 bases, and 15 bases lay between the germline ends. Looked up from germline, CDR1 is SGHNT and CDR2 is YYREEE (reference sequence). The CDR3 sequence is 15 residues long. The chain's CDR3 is CASSPGLVGTDTQYF. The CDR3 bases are TGTGCCAGCAGCCCGGGACTGGTCGGGACAGATACGCAGTATTTT.

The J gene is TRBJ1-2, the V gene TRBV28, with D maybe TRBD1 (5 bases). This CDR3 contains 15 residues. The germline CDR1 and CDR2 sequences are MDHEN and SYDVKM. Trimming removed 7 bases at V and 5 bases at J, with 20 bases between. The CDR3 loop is CASIRAGREGYGYTF. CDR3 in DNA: TGTGCCAGCATCCGCGCAGGGCGTGAGGGGTATGGCTACACCTTC.

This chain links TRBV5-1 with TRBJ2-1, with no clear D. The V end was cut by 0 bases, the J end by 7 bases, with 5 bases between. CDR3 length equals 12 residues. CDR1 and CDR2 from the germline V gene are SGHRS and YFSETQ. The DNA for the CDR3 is TGCGCCAGCAGCTTGGATGTTAATGAGCAGTTCTTC. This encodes CASSLDVNEQFF.